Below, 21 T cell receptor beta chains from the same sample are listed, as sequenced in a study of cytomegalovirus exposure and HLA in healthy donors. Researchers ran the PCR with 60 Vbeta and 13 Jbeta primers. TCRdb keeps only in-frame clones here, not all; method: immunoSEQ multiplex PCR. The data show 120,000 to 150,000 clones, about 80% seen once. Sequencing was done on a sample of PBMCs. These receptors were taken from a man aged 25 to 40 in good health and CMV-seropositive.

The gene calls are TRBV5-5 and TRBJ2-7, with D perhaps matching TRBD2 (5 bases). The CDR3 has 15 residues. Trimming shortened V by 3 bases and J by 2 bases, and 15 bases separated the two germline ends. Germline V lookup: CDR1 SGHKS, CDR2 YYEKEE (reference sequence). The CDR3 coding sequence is TGTGCCAGCAGCTATGGCGGGCCTACAACCTACGAGCAGTACTTC. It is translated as CASSYGGPTTYEQYF.

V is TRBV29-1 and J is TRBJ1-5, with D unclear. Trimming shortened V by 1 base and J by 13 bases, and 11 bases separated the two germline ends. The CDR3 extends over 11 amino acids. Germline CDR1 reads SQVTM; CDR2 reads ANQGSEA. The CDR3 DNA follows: TGCAGCGTTGAAGGTGACGGAGAGCAGCATTTT. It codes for CSVEGDGEQHF.

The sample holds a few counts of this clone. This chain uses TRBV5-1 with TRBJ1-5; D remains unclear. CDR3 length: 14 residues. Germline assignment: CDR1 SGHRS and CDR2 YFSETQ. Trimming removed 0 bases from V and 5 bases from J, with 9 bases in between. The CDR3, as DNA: TGCGCCAGCAGCTTGGGGGGAGTCGATCAGCCCCAGCATTTT. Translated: CASSLGGVDQPQHF. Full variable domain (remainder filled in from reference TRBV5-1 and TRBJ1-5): KAGVTQTPRYLIKTRGQQVTLSCSPISGHRSVSWYQQTPGQGLQFLFEYFSETQRNKGNFPGRFSGRQFSNSRSEMNVSTLELGDSALYLCASSLGGVDQPQHFGDGTRLSIL.

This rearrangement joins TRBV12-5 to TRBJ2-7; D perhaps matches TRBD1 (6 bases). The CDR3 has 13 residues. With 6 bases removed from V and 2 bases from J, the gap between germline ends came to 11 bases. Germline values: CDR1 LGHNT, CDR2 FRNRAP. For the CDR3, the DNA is TGTGCTAGTGGCATCGGACAGACCTACGAGCAGTACTTC. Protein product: CASGIGQTYEQYF.

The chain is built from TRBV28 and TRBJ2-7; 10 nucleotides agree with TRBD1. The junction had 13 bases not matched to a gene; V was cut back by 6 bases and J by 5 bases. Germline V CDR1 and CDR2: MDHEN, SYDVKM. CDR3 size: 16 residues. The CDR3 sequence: CASSANIGQGGHEQYF. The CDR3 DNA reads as TGTGCCAGCAGCGCCAACATCGGACAGGGGGGACACGAGCAGTACTTC.

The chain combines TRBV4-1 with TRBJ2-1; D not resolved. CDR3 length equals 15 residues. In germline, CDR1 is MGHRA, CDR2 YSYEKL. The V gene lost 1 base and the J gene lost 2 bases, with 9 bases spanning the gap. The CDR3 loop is CASSQGRNTYNEQFF. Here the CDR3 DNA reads TGCGCCAGCAGCCAAGGGCGGAATACCTACAATGAGCAGTTCTTC.

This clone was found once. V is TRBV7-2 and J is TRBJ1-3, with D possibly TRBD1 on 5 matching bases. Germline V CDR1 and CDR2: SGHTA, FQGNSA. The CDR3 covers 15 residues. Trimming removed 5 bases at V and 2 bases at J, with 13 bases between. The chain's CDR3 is CASSPRGRAGNTIYF. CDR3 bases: TGTGCCAGCAGCCCAAGAGGCAGGGCTGGAAACACCATATATTTT.

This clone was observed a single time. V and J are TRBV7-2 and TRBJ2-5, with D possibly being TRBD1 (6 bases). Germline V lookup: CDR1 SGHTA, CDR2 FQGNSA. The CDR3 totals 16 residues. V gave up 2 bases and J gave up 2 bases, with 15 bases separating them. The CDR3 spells CASSLYATGPQETQYF. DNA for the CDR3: TGTGCCAGCAGCTTATATGCGACAGGTCCTCAAGAGACCCAGTACTTC.

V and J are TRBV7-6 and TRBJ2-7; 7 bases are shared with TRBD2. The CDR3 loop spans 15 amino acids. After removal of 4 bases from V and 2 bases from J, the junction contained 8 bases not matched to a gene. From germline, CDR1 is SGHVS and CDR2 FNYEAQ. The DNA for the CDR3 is TGTGCCAGCAGCTCCCGCGGACTAGTAGCCTACGAGCAGTACTTC. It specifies CASSSRGLVAYEQYF.

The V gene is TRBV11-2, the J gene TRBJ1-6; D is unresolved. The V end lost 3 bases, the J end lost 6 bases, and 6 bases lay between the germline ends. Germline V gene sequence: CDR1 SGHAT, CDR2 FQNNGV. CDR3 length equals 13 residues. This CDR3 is CASSFRSNSPLHF. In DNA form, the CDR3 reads TGTGCCAGCAGCTTTCGTAGTAATTCACCCCTCCACTTT.

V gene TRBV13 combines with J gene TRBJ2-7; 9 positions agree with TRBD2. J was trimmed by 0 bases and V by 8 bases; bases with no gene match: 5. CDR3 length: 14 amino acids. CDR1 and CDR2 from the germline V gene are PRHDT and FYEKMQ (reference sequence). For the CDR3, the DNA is TGTGCCAGCCTTCGACTAGCGGACTCCTACGAGCAGTACTTC. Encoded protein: CASLRLADSYEQYF.

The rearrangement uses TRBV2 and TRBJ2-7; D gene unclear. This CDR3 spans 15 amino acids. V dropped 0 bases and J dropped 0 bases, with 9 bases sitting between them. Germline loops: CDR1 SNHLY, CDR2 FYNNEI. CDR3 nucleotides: TGTGCCAGCAGTGAAGCCCCTCGGGTCTCCTACGAGCAGTACTTC. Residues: CASSEAPRVSYEQYF.

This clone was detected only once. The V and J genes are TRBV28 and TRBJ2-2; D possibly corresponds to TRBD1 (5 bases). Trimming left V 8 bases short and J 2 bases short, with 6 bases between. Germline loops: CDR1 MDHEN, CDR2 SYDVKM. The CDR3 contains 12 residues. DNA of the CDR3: TGTGCCAGCGACAGAAACACCGGGGAGCTGTTTTTT. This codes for CASDRNTGELFF. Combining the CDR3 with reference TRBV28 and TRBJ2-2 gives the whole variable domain DVKVTQSSRYLVKRTGEKVFLECVQDMDHENMFWYRQDPGLGLRLIYFSYDVKMKEKGDIPEGYSVSREKKERFSLILESASTNQTSMYLCASDRNTGELFFGEGSRLTVL.

The CDR3: CATSRETAGGTDTQYF. For the CDR3, the DNA is TGTGCCACCAGCAGAGAGACGGCGGGAGGCACAGATACGCAGTATTTT. The genes are TRBV15 and TRBJ2-3; 7 bases agree with TRBD2. This CDR3 has 16 residues. CDR1 is LNHNV, CDR2 YYDKDF, per germline (reference sequence). Trimming cost V 0 bases and J 1 base; bases outside gene matches: 4.

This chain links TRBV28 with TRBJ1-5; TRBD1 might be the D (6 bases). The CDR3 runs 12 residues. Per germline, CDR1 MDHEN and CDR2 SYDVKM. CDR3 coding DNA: TGTGCGTCGGACAGTCCTAATCAGCCCCAGCATTTT. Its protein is CASDSPNQPQHF.

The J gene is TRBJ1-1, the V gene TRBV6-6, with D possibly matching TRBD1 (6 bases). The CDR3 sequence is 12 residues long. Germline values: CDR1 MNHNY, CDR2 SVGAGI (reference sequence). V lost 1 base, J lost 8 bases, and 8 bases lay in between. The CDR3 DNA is TGTGCCAGCAGTTACTGGGGGGGCGAAGCTTTCTTT. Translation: CASSYWGGEAFF.

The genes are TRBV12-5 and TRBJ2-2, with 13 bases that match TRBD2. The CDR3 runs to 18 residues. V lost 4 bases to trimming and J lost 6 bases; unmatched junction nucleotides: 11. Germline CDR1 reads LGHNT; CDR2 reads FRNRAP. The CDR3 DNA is TGTGCTAGTGGTTACTATATACTAGCGGGAGGGCCCGCCGGGGAGCTGTTTTTT. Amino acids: CASGYYILAGGPAGELFF.

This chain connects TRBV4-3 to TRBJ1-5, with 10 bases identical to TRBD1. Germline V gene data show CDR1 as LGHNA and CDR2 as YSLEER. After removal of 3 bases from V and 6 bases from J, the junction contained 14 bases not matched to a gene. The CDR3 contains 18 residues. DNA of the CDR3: TGCGCCAGCAGCCAGAGTATCACCGGGACAGGGGATTTTCAGCCCCAGCATTTT. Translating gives CASSQSITGTGDFQPQHF.

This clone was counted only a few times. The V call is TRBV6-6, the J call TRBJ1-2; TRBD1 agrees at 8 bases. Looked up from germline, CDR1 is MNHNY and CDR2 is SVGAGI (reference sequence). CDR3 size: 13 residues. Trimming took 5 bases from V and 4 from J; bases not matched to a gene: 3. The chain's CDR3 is CASSGQGSYGYTF. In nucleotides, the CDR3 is TGTGCCAGCAGTGGACAGGGATCCTATGGCTACACCTTC.

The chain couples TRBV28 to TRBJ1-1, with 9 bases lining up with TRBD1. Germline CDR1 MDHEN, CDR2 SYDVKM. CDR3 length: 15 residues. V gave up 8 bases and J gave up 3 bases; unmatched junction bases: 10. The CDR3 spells CASSGTGFKDTEAFF. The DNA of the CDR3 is TGTGCCAGCTCCGGGACAGGGTTTAAGGACACTGAAGCTTTCTTT.

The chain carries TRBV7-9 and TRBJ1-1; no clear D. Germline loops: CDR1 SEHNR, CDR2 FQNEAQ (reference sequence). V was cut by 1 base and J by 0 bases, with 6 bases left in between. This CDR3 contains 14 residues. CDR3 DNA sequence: TGTGCCAGCAGCTTAGGTGGCCTGAACACTGAAGCTTTCTTT. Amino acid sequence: CASSLGGLNTEAFF.